This T cell receptor beta chain was recovered during a study of identical twins (TCRdb year 2016). In terms of the full investigation: To test whether fetal clonotypes persist, the study used deep sequencing on TCR alpha and beta repertoires from monozygotic twins, unrelated adults of various ages, and cord blood. To rule out contamination, the twin experiments were replicated at different times with different library preparation protocols. The research as a whole found: In beta out-of-frame sequences, excess twin sharing was weaker, because having fewer shared sequences lowered the signal-to-noise ratio. Invariant T cells such as MAIT and iNKT could partly confound zero-insertion analyses, though diverse VJ usage argued against this for most clonotypes. Abundant cord blood beta clonotypes carried fewer insertions; young adult naive repertoires showed a weaker similar trend, while memory repertoires showed none. Because the same donors could not be followed over many years, the conclusions depended on cross-sectional statistical analysis. In monozygotic twins, out-of-frame TCR alpha sharing was systematically underestimated by recombination models, although the models agreed with sharing between unrelated individuals. Compared with coincidental sharing between unrelated individuals, out-of-frame TCR alpha sequences shared between twins showed an excess of sequences with low generation probability.

All donors were healthy Caucasians. Three pairs of female monozygotic twins, all aged about 18 to 30 years, made up the twin cohort. Positive isolation kits from Invitrogen were used to isolate the CD4+ and CD8+ T cell populations. The germline V gene supplies CDR1 SQVTM and CDR2 ANQGSEA. Trimming removed 5 bases from V and 4 bases from J, leaving 10 bases between the germline ends. Measured from the cysteine to the phenylalanine, the CDR3 is 12 residues long. Only the CDR3 DNA stays, 36 bases, in frame from base 1. This clonotype turned up a few times. It lacks a known antigen. The record has no base qualities; no much larger clone is one base away. Libraries came from 5' RACE. Instrument used: Illumina HiSeq 2000. Template switching added a universal primer binding site, and the final cDNA carried a unique molecular identifier that allowed TCR cDNA molecules to be counted accurately. Specific primers in the conserved constant-segment region were used to synthesize first-strand cDNA for the TCR alpha and beta chains. Each cDNA library was double barcoded, with a SMART-Mk sample barcode plus Illumina barcodes, to control for contamination. TruSeq adapter sequences along with Illumina sample barcodes were introduced in two successive PCR steps. Sequencing of the TCR alpha and beta cDNA libraries was done on the Illumina HiSeq platform using custom primers. In the paper's pipeline: Raw reads were processed with MiGEC to extract unique molecular identifiers, and MiXCR was used to determine CDR3 positions. For each individual, recombination models were inferred using an EM algorithm with the repgenHMM and IGoR tools. The tcR package in R was used for shared clonotype analysis, with sharing normalized by the product of cloneset sizes. Out-of-frame nonproductive sequences were analyzed to study raw recombination free of thymic and clonal selection effects. TCRdb handled the public reads itself, with Q25 trimming in fastp and clone calling in MiXCR, and kept productive beta chains. Rows with a matching CDR3 protein are joined into one entry that keeps the most common DNA and genes. TCRdb's processing, not the study's, gives the V and J calls here. This sample has approximately 350,000 distinct CDR3 sequences in its table, and 9% to 15% of those were observed once. The top ten hold approximately 7.6% of the sample.

Separately, the same data were catalogued under a study of yellow fever vaccine responses in identical twins. Reported in the second study: The authors reported that the T cell response to vaccination in identical twins appeared partly convergent and partly personalized. In the study, vaccine-responding T cell clones were precisely tracked in identical twins.

The origin of this receptor is a woman aged 18-29 years in good health. Recombination connected TRBV29-1 to TRBJ2-3, with no confidently assigned D gene. Material: CD8+ T cells sorted from blood. The nucleotides read TGCAGCGTTAGTGGAGTAGCAGATACGCAGTATTTT. This sequence encodes CSVSGVADTQYF.